This T cell receptor beta chain was sequenced during a study of cytomegalovirus exposure and HLA in healthy donors. Study conclusions and caveats: A later analysis revealed that TCR association rates differed between HLA loci, peaking at DRB1 and bottoming out at HLA-C.

Both 60 Vbeta primers and 13 Jbeta primers went into the PCR. Measured with immunoSEQ multiplex PCR; TCRdb has only the in-frame clones, and not every one. The data show about 140,000 clones, with 75% to 85% seen just once and 2.5% to 3.5% held by the top ten. With regard to this clone: The antigen remains undetermined.

The CDR3 contains 14 residues. Germline V gene sequence: CDR1 SGHNT, CDR2 YYREEE (reference sequence). Trimming removed 3 bases from V and 8 bases from J, with 17 bases in between. Sequencing was performed on PBMCs. The chain carries TRBV5-4 and TRBJ1-2; TRBD1 is a possible D gene (6 bases). The clonotype comes from a female donor in good health and CMV-seronegative. Here the CDR3 reads CASSSDRGAGGYTF. In nucleotides, the CDR3 is TGTGCCAGCAGCTCCGACCGGGGGGCGGGCGGCTACACCTTC.